The entry that follows covers one T cell receptor beta chain sequence. Its antigen is not identified. Trimming took off 0 bases at V and 4 bases at J, with 13 bases between the two ends. Germline CDR1 is LGHNA and CDR2 is YNFKEQ. The CDR3 consists of 16 residues. The record originates from a study of siplizumab effects on memory and regulatory T cells. Some clones are missing from TCRdb's copy, which holds only in-frame ones; the method was immunoSEQ multiplex PCR. The table lists 10,000 or so clones, around 45% of them singletons. The authors cocultured the mixed lymphocyte reaction cells at 37 degrees C for 6 days. General study findings and limits: Sequences below about 10^-5 frequency were poorly captured. As a result, only a minor fraction of alloreactive clones mapped to unstimulated subsets.

This chain joins TRBV4-2 and TRBJ2-1; maybe TRBD2 (6 bases). The material sequenced was CFSE-low (dividing) CD8+ T cells sorted from an allogeneic mixed lymphocyte reaction. This clonotype was obtained from a human donor in good health; the cells came from an allogeneic mixed lymphocyte reaction. Some clones in this sample may be carry-over from other donors' samples. The DNA for the CDR3 is TGTGCCAGCAGCCAAGAGACTGGGACTCGTTACAATGAGCAGTTCTTC. Amino acids: CASSQETGTRYNEQFF.